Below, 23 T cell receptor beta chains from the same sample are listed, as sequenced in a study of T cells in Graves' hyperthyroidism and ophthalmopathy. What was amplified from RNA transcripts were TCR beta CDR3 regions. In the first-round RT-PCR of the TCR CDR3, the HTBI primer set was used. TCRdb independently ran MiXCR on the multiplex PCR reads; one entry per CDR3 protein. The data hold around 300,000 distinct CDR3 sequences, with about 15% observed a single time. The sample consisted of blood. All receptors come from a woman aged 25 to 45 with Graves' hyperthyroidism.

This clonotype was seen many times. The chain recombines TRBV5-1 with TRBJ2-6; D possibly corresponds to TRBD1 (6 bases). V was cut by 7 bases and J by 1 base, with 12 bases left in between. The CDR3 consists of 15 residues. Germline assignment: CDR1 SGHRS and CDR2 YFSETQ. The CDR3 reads CASAEQGSGANVLTF. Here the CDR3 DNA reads TGCGCCAGCGCCGAACAGGGATCTGGGGCCAACGTCCTGACTTTC.

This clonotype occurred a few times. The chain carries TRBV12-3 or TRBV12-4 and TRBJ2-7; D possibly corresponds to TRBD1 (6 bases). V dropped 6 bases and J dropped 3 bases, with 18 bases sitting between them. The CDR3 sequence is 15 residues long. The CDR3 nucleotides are TGTGCCAGCAGCTACCTTGGGGGCTCCAACTACGAGCAGTACTTC. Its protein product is CASSYLGGSNYEQYF.

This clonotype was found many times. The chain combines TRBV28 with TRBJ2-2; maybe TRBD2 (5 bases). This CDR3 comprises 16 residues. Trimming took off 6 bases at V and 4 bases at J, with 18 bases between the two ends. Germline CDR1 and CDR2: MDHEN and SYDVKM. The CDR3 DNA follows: TGTGCCAGCAGATCCACCATGCTAGCTTCCACCGGGGAGCTGTTTTTT. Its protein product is CASRSTMLASTGELFF. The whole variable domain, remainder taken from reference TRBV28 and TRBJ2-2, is DVKVTQSSRYLVKRTGEKVFLECVQDMDHENMFWYRQDPGLGLRLIYFSYDVKMKEKGDIPEGYSVSREKKERFSLILESASTNQTSMYLCASRSTMLASTGELFFGEGSRLTVL.

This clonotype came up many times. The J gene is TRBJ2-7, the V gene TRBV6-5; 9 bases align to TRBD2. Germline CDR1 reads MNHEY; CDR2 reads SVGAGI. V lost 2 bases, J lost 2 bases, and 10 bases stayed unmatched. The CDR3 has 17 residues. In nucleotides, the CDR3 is TGTGCCAGCAGTTACGGGGCTGGAGCGGGAGGAACCTACGAGCAGTACTTC. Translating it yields CASSYGAGAGGTYEQYF.

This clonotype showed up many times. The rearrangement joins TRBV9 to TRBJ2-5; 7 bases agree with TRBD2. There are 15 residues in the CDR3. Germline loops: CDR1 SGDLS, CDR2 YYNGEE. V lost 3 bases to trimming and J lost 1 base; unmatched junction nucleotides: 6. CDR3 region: CASSEGLSFQETQYF. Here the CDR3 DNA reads TGTGCCAGCAGCGAGGGACTAAGCTTCCAAGAGACCCAGTACTTC.

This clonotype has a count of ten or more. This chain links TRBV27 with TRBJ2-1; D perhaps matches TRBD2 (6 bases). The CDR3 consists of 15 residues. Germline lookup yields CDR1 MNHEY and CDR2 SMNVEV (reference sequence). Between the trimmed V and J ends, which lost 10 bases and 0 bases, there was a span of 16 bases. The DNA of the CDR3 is TGTGCCATCTCAAGGGCGGGGAGCTCCTACAATGAGCAGTTCTTC. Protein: CAISRAGSSYNEQFF.

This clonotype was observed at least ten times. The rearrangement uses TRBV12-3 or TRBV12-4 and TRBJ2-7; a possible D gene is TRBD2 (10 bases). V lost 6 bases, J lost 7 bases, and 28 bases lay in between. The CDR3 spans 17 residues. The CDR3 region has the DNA TGTGCCAGCAGCCAGACAGGGGGTGAGCTAGCGGGAGATGAGCAGTACTTC. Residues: CASSQTGGELAGDEQYF.

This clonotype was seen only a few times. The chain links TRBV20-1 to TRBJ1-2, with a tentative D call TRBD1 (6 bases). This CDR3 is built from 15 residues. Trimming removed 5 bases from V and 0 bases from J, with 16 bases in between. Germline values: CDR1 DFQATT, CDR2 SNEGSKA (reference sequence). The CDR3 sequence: CSAPSRGRTNYGYTF. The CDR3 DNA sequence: TGCAGTGCTCCTTCGCGGGGGCGGACTAACTATGGCTACACCTTC.

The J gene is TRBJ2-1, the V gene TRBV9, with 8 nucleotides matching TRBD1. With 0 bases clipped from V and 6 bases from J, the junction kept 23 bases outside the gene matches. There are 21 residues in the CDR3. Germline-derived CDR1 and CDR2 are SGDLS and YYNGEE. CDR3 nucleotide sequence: TGTGCCAGCAGCGTAGAGGGTATGATAGGACAGGGAAGGGTGTACGGCAATGAGCAGTTCTTC. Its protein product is CASSVEGMIGQGRVYGNEQFF. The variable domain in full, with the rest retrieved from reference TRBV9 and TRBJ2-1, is DSGVTQTPKHLITATGQRVTLRCSPRSGDLSVYWYQQSLDQGLQFLIQYYNGEERAKGNILERFSAQQFPDLHSELNLSSLELGDSALYFCASSVEGMIGQGRVYGNEQFFGPGTRLTVL.

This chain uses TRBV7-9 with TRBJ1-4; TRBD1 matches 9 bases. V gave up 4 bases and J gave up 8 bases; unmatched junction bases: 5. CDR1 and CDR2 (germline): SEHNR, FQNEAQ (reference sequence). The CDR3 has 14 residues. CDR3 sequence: CASSSGQGQEKLFF. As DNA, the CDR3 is TGTGCCAGCAGCTCGGGACAGGGACAGGAAAAACTGTTTTTT.

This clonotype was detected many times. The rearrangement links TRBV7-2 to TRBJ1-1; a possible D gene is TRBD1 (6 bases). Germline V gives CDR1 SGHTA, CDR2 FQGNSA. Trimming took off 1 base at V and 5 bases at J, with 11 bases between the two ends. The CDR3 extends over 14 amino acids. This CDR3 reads CASSLVGGPTEAFF. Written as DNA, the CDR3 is TGTGCCAGCAGCTTAGTCGGGGGGCCTACTGAAGCTTTCTTT.

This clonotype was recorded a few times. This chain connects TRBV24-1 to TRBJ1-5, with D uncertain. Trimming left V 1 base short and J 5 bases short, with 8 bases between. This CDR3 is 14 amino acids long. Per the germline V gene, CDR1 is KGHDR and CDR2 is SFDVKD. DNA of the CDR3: TGTGCCACCAGTGATTTCCCCTCAGATCAGCCCCAGCATTTT. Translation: CATSDFPSDQPQHF.

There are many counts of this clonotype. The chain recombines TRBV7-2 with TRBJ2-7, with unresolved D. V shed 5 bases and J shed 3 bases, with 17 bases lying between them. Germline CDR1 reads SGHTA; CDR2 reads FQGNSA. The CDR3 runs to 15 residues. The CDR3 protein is CASSPLLVPNYEQYF. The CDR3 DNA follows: TGTGCCAGCAGCCCCCTGCTTGTACCTAACTACGAGCAGTACTTC. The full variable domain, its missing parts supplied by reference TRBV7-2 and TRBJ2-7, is GAGVSQSPSNKVTEKGKDVELRCDPISGHTALYWYRQSLGQGLEFLIYFQGNSAPDKSGLPSDRFSAERTGGSVSTLTIQRTQQEDSAVYLCASSPLLVPNYEQYFGPGTRLTVT.

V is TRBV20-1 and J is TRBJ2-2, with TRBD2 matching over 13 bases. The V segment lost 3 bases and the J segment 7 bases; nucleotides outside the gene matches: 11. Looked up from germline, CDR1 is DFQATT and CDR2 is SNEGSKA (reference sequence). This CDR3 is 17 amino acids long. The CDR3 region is CSARGMALAGGNGELFF. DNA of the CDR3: TGCAGTGCTAGGGGGATGGCACTAGCGGGAGGGAACGGGGAGCTGTTTTTT.

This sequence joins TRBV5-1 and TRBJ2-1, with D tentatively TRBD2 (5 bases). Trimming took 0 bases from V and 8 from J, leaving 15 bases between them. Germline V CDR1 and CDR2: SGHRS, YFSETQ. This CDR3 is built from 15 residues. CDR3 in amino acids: CASSLEGAIFDEQFF. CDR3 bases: TGCGCCAGCAGCTTGGAGGGAGCCATTTTCGATGAGCAGTTCTTC.

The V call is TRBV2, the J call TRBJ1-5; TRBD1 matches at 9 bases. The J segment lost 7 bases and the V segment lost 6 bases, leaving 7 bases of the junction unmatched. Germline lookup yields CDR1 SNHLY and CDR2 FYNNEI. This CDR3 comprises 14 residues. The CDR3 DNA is TGTGCCAGCAGACCCGGACAGGGGAGACAGCCCCAGCATTTT. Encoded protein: CASRPGQGRQPQHF. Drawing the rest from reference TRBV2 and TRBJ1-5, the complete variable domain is EPEVTQTPSHQVTQMGQEVILRCVPISNHLYFYWYRQILGQKVEFLVSFYNNEISEKSEIFDDQFSVERPDGSNFTLKIRSTKLEDSAMYFCASRPGQGRQPQHFGDGTRLSIL.

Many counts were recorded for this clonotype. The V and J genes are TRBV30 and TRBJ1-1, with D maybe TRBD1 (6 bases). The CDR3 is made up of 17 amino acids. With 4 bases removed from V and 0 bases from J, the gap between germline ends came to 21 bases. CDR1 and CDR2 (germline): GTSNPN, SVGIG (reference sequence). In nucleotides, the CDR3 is TGTGCCTGGATTCCGGGACACCGAATGGACCTGAACACTGAAGCTTTCTTT. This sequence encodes CAWIPGHRMDLNTEAFF.

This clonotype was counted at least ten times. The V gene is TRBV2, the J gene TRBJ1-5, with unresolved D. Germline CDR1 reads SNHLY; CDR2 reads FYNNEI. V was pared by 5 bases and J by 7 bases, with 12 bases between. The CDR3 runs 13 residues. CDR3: CASSPLGGQPQHF. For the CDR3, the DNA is TGTGCCAGCAGTCCTTTAGGAGGGCAGCCCCAGCATTTT. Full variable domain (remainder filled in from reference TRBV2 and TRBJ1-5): EPEVTQTPSHQVTQMGQEVILRCVPISNHLYFYWYRQILGQKVEFLVSFYNNEISEKSEIFDDQFSVERPDGSNFTLKIRSTKLEDSAMYFCASSPLGGQPQHFGDGTRLSIL.

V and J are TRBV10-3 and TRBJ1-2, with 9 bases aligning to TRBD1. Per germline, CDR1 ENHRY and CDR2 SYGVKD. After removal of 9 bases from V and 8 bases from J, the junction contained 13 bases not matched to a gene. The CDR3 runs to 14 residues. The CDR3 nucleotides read TGTGCCATTCCCCAATCCACAGGGGGCGGAGGCTACACCTTC. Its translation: CAIPQSTGGGGYTF.

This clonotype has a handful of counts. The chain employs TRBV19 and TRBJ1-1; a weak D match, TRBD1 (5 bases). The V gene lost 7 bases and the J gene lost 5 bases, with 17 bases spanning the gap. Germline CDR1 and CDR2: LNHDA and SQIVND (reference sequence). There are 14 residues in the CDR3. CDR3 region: CASTGGGGRTEAFF. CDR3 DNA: TGTGCCAGTACCGGGGGGGGAGGGCGGACTGAAGCTTTCTTT.

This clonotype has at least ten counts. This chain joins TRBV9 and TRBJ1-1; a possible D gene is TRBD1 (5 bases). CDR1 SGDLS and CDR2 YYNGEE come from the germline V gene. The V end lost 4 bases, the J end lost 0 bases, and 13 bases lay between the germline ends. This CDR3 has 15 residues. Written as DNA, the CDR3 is TGTGCCAGCAGCCCTACGGGGACGATGAACACTGAAGCTTTCTTT. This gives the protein CASSPTGTMNTEAFF.

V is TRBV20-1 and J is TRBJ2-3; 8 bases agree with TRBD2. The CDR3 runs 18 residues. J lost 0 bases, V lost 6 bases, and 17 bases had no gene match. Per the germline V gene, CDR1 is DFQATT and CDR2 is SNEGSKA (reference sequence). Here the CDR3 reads CSAESSGGREGSTDTQYF. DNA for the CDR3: TGCAGTGCCGAATCTTCCGGCGGACGGGAGGGGAGCACAGATACGCAGTATTTT.

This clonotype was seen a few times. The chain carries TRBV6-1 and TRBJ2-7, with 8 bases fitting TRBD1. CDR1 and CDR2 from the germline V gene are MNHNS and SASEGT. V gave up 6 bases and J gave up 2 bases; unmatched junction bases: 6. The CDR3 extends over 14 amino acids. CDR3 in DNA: TGTGCCAGCAGCCGGGACAGGTTCCCCTACGAGCAGTACTTC. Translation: CASSRDRFPYEQYF.